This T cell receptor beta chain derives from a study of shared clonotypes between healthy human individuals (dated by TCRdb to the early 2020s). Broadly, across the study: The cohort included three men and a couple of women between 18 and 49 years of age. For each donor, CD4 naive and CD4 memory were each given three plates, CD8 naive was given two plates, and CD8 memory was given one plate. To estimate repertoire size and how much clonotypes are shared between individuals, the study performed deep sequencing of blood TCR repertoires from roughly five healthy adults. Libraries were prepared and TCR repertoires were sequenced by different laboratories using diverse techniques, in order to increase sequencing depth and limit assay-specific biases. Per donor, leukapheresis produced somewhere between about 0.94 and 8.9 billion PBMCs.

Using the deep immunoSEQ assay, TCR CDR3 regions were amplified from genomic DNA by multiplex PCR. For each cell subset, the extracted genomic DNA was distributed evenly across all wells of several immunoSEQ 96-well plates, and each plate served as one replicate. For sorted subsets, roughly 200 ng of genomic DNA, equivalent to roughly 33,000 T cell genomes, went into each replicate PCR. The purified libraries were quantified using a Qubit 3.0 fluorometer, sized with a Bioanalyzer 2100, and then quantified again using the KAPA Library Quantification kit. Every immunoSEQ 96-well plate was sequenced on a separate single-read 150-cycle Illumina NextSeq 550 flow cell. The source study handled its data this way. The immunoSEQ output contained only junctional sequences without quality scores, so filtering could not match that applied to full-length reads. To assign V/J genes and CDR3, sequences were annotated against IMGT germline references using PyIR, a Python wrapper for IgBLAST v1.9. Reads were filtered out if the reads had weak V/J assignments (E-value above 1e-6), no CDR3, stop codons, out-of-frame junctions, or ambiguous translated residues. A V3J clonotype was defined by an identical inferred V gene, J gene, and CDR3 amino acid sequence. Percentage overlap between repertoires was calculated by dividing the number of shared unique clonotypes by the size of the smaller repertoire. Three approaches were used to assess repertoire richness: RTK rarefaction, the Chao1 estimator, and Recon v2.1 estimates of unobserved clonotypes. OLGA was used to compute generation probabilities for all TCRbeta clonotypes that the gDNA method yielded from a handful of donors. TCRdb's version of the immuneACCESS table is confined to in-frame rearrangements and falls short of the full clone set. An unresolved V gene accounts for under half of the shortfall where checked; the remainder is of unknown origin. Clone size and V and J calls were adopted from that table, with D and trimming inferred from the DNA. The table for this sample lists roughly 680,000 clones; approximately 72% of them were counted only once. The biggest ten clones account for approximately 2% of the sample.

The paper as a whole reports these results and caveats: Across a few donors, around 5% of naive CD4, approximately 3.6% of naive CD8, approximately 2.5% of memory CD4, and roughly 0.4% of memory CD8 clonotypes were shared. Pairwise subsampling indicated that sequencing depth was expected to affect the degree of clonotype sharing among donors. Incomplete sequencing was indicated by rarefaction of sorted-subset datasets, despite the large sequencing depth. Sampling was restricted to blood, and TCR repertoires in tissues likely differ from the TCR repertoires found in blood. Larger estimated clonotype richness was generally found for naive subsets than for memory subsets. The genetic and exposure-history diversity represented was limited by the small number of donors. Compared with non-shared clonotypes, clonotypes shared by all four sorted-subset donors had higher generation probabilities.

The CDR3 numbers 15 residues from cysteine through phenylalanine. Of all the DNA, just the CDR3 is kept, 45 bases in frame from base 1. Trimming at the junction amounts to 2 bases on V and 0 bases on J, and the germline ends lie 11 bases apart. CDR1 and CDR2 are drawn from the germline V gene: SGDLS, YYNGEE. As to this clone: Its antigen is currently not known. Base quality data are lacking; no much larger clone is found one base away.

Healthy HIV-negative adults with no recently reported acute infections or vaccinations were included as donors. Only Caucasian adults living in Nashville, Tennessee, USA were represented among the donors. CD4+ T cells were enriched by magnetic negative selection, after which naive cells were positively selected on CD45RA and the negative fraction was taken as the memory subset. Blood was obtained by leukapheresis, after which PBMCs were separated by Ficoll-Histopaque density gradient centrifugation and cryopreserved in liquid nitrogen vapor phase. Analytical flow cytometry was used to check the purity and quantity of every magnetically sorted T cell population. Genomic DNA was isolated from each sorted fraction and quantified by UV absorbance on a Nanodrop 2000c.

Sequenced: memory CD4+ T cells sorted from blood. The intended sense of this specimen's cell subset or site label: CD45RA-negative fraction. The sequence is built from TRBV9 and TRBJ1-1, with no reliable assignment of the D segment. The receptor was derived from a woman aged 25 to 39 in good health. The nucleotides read TGTGCCAGCAGCGTTTGGGAGGACCTGAACACTGAAGCTTTCTTT. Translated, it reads CASSVWEDLNTEAFF. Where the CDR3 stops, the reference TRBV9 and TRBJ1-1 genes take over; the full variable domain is DSGVTQTPKHLITATGQRVTLRCSPRSGDLSVYWYQQSLDQGLQFLIQYYNGEERAKGNILERFSAQQFPDLHSELNLSSLELGDSALYFCASSVWEDLNTEAFFGQGTRLTVV.